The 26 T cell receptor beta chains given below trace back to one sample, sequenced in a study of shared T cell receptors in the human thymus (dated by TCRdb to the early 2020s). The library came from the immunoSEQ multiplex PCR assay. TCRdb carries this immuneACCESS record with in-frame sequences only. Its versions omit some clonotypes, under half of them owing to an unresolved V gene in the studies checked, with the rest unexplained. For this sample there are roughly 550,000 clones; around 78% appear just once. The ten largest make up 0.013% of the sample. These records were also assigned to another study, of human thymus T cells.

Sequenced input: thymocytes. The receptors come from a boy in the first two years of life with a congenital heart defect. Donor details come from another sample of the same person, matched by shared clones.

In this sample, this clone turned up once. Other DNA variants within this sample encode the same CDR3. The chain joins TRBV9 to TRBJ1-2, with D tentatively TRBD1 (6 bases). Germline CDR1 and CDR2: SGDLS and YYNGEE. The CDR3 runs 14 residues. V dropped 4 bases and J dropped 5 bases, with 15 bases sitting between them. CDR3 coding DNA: TGTGCCAGCAGCTCCGAGGGGGGGGTGTATGGCTACACCTTC. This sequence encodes CASSSEGGVYGYTF.

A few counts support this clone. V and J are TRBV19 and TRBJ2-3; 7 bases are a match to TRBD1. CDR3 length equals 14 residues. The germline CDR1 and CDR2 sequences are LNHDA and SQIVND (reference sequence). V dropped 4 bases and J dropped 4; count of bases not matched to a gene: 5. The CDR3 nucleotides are TGTGCCAGTAGTACCGACAGGGAATCAGATACGCAGTATTTT. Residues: CASSTDRESDTQYF.

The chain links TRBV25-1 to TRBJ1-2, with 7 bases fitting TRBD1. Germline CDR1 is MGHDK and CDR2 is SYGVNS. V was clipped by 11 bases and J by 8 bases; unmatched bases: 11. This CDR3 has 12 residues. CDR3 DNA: TGTGCCTTCATCCCAGGGGGGCGCGGCTACACCTTC. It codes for CAFIPGGRGYTF.

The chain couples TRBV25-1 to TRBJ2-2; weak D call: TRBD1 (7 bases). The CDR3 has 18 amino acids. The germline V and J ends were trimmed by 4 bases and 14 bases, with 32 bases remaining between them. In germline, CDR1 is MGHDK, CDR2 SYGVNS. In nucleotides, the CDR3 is TGTGCCAGCAGTGGCCCCCCGCAGGGGGTGGATGCGGGATGGAGTCTGTTTTTT. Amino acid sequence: CASSGPPQGVDAGWSLFF.

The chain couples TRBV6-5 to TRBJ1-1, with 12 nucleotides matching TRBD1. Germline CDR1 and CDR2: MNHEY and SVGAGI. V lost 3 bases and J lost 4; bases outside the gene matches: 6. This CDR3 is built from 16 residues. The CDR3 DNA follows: TGTGCCAGCAGTTATCGGGACAGGGGGCTGGTCACTGAAGCTTTCTTT. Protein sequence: CASSYRDRGLVTEAFF.

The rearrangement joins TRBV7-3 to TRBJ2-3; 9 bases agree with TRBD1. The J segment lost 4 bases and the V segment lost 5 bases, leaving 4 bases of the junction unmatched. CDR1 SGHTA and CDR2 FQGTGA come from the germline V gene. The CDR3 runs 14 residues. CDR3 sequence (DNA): TGTGCCAGCAGCGGGACAGGGTGGGCAGATACGCAGTATTTT. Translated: CASSGTGWADTQYF.

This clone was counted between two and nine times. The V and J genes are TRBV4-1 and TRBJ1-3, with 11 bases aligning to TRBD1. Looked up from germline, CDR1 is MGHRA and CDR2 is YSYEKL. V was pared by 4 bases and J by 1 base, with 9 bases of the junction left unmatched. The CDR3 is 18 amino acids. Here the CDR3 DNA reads TGCGCCAGCAGCCCTGTGTGGACAGGGGGCTCGTCTGGAAACACCATATATTTT. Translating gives CASSPVWTGGSSGNTIYF.

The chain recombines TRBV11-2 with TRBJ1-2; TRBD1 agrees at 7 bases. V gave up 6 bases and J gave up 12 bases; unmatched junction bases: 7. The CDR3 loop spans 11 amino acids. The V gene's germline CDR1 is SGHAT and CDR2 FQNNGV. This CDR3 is CASRSTGPDTF. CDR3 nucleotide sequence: TGTGCCAGCAGGTCGACAGGGCCGGACACCTTC.

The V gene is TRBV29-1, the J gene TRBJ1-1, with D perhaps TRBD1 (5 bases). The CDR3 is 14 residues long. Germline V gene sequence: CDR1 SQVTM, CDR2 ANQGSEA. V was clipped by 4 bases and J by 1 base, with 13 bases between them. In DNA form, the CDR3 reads TGCAGCGTTGGAGCCAGGGTCCCGAACACTGAAGCTTTCTTT. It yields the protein CSVGARVPNTEAFF.

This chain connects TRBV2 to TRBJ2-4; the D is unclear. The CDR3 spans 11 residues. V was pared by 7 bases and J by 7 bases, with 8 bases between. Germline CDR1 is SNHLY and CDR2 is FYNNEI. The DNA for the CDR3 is TGTGCCAGCACCGCGAAGAACATTCAGTACTTC. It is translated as CASTAKNIQYF. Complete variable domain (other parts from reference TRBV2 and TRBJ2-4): EPEVTQTPSHQVTQMGQEVILRCVPISNHLYFYWYRQILGQKVEFLVSFYNNEISEKSEIFDDQFSVERPDGSNFTLKIRSTKLEDSAMYFCASTAKNIQYFGAGTRLSVL.

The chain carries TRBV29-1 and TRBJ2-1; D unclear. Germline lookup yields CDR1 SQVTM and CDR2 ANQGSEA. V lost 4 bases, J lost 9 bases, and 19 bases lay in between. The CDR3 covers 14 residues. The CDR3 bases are TGCAGCGTTGGCTCAGCCGAGGTGTCCAGTGAGCAGTTCTTC. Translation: CSVGSAEVSSEQFF.

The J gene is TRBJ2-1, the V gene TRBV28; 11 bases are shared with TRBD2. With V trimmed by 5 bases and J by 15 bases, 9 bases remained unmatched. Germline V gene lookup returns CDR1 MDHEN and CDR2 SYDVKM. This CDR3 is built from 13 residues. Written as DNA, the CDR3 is TGTGCCAGCAGTCCCAACTCCGGGACTAGCGGGTTCTTC. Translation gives CASSPNSGTSGFF.

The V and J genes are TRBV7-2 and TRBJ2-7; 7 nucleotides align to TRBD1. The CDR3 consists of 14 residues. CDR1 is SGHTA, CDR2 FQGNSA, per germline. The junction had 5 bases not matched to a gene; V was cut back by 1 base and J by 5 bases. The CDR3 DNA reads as TGTGCCAGCAGCTTAGGACAGGGTGGGAACGAGCAGTACTTC. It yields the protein CASSLGQGGNEQYF. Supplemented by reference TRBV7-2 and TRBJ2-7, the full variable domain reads GAGVSQSPSNKVTEKGKDVELRCDPISGHTALYWYRQSLGQGLEFLIYFQGNSAPDKSGLPSDRFSAERTGGSVSTLTIQRTQQEDSAVYLCASSLGQGGNEQYFGPGTRLTVT.

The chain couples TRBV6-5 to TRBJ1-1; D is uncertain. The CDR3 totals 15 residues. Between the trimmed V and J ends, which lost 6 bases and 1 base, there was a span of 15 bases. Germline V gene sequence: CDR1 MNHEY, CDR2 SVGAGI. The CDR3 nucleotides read TGTGCCAGCAGCCCTTTGGAGAACGGGAACACTGAAGCTTTCTTT. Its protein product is CASSPLENGNTEAFF.

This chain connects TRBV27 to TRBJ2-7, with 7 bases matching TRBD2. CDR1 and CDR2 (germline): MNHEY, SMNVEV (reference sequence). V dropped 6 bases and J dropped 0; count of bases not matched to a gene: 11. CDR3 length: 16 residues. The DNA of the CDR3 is TGTGCCAGCAGCCCGGGACTAATACCTTTCTCCTACGAGCAGTACTTC. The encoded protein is CASSPGLIPFSYEQYF.

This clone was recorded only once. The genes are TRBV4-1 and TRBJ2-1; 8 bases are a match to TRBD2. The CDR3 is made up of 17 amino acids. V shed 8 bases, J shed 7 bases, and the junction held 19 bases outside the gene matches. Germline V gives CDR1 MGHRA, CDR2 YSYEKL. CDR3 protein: CASQDAVLREGLNEQFF. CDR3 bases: TGCGCCAGCCAAGATGCGGTCTTACGGGAGGGCTTGAATGAGCAGTTCTTC.

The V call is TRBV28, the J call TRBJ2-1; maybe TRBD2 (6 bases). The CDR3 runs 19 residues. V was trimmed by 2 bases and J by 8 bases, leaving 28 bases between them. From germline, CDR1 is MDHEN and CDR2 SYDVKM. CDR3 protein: CASSLEPSAPLGEDHEQFF. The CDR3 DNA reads TGTGCCAGCAGTTTAGAACCCTCAGCCCCACTAGGGGAGGACCATGAGCAGTTCTTC.

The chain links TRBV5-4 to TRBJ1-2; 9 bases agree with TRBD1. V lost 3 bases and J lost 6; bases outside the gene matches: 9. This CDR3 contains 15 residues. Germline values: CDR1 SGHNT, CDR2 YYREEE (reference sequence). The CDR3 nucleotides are TGTGCCAGCAGCTCTACTCCGGGACAGGGCGATGGCTACACCTTC. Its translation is CASSSTPGQGDGYTF.

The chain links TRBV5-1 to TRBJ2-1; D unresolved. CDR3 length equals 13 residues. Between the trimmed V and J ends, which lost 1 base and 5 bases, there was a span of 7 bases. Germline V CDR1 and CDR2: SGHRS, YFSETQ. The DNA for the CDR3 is TGCGCCAGCAGCTTGCCCAGGAACAATGAGCAGTTCTTC. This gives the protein CASSLPRNNEQFF.

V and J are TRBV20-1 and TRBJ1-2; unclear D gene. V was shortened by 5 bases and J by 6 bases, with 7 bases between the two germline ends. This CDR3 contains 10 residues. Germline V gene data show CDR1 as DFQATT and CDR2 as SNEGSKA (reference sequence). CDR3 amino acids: CSAPEHGYTF. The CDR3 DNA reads TGCAGTGCTCCCGAGCATGGCTACACCTTC.

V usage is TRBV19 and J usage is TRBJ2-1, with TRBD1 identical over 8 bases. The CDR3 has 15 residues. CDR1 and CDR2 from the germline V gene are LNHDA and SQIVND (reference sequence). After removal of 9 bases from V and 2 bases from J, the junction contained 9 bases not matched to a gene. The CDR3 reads CASNKPGQAYNEQFF. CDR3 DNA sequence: TGTGCCAGCAATAAACCGGGACAGGCCTACAATGAGCAGTTCTTC.

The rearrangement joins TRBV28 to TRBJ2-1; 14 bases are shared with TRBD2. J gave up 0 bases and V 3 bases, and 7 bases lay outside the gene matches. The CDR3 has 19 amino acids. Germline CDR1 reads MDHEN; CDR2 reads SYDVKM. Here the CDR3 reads CASSLGRLAGGPSYNEQFF. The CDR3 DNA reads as TGTGCCAGCAGTTTGGGTCGACTAGCGGGAGGGCCCTCCTACAATGAGCAGTTCTTC.

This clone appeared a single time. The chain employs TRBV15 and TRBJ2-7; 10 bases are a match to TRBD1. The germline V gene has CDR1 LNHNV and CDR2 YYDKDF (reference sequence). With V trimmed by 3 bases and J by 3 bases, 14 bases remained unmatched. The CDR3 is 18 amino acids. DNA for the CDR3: TGTGCCACCAGCAGCTCCGGGACAGGGGTGCTAGCGGGCTACGAGCAGTACTTC. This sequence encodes CATSSSGTGVLAGYEQYF.

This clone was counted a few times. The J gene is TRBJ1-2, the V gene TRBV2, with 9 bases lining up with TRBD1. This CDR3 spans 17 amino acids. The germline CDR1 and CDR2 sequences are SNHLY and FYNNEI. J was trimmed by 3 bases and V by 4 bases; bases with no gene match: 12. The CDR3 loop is CASSGGTIQGADYGYTF. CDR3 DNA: TGTGCCAGCAGTGGCGGTACCATACAGGGGGCTGACTATGGCTACACCTTC.

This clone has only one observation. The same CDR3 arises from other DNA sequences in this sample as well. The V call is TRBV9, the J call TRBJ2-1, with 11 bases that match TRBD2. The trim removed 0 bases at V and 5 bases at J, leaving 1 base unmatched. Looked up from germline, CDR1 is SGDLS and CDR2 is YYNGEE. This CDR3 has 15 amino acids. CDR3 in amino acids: CASSVGLAGNNEQFF. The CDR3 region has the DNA TGTGCCAGCAGCGTAGGACTAGCGGGAAACAATGAGCAGTTCTTC.

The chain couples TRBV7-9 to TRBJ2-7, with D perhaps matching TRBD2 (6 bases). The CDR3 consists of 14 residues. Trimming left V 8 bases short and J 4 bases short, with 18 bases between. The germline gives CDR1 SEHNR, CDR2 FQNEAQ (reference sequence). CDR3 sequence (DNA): TGTGCCAGCGAGACATTCTCTGGGGGGTACGAGCAGTACTTC. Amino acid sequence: CASETFSGGYEQYF.